One and the same sample provided the 3 T cell receptor beta chains below, sequenced in a study of Graves' ophthalmopathy and Graves' hyperthyroidism. Amplifying from RNA transcripts, the study obtained TCR beta CDR3 regions. First-round RT-PCR used HTBI primers; second-round multiplex PCR followed. TCRdb reprocessed the multiplex PCR reads via MiXCR and lists one record per CDR3 protein. The sample holds 350,000 to 450,000 distinct CDR3 sequences, around 21% seen once. Sequencing was done on a sample of peripheral blood. Every receptor here comes from a woman aged 18-29 years with stable Graves' hyperthyroidism.

V is TRBV24-1 and J is TRBJ2-6; 9 bases align to TRBD1. V gave up 4 bases and J gave up 0 bases; unmatched junction bases: 3. In germline, CDR1 is KGHDR, CDR2 SFDVKD. This CDR3 region has 17 residues. CDR3 sequence: CATSERGQGSGANVLTF. The CDR3 DNA follows: TGTGCCACCAGTGAGCGGGGACAGGGCTCTGGGGCCAACGTCCTGACTTTC.

This clonotype appeared many times. V is TRBV20-1 and J is TRBJ1-2, with 9 bases lining up with TRBD1. The germline gives CDR1 DFQATT, CDR2 SNEGSKA (reference sequence). CDR3 length equals 14 residues. J was trimmed by 6 bases and V by 4 bases; bases with no gene match: 9. Here the CDR3 reads CSATGTGPVDGYTF. The CDR3 bases are TGCAGTGCTACAGGGACAGGGCCTGTTGATGGCTACACCTTC.

Only a few counts were recorded for this clonotype. J is TRBJ2-5 and V is TRBV11-2; the match to TRBD2 covers 10 bases. The V gene end was trimmed by 6 bases and the J gene end by 0 bases; junction bases not matched to a gene: 13. The CDR3 runs to 18 residues. Germline CDR1 SGHAT, CDR2 FQNNGV. CDR3 residues: CASRGLVFGLADQETQYF. The CDR3, as DNA: TGTGCCAGCAGGGGACTCGTGTTCGGACTAGCGGACCAAGAGACCCAGTACTTC.